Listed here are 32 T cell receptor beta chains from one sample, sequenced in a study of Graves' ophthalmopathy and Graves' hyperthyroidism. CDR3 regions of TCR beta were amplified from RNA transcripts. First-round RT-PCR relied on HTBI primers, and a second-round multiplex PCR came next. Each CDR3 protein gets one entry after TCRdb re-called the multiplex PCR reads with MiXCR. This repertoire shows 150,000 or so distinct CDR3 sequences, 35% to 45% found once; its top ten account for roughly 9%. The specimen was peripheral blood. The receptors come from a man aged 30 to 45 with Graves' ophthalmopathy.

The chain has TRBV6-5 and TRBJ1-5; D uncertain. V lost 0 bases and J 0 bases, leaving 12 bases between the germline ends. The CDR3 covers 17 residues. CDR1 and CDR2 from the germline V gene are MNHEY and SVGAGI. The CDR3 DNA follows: TGTGCCAGCAGTTACTCGACCGGCCTCAATAGCAATCAGCCCCAGCATTTT. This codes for CASSYSTGLNSNQPQHF.

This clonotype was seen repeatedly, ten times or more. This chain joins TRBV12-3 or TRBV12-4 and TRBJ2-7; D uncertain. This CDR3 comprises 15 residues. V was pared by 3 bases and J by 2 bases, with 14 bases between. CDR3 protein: CASSFLRRTTYEQYF. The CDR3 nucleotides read TGTGCCAGCAGTTTCCTCCGACGAACCACCTACGAGCAGTACTTC.

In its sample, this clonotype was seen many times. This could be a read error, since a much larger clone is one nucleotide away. The CDR3 reads CVTSGGDRGRGDGYTF. In DNA form, the CDR3 reads TGTGTCACCAGCGGGGGGGACAGGGGAAGAGGTGATGGCTACACCTTC. V and J are TRBV15 and TRBJ1-2, with 10 bases that match TRBD1. The CDR3 contains 16 residues. Looked up from germline, CDR1 is LNHNV and CDR2 is YYDKDF (reference sequence).

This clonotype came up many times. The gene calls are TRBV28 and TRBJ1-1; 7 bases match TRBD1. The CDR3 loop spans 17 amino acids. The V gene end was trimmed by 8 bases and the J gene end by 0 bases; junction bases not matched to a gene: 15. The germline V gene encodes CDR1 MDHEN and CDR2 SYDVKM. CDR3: CASEFDDRDNMNTEAFF. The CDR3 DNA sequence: TGTGCCAGCGAGTTCGATGACAGGGACAACATGAACACTGAAGCTTTCTTT.

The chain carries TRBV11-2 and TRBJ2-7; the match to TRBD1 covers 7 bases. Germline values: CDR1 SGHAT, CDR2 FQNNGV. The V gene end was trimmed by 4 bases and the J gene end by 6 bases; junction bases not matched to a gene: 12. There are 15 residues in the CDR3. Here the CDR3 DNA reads TGTGCCAGCAGCTCTCGACAGGGTGGGGTTGGCGAGCAGTACTTC. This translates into CASSSRQGGVGEQYF.

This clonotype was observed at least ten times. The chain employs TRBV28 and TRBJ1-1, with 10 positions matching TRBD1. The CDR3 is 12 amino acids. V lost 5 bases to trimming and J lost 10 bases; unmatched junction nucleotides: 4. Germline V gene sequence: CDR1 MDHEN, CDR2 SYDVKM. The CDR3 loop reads CASSPWDRGAFF. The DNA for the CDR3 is TGTGCCAGCAGTCCTTGGGACAGGGGAGCTTTCTTT.

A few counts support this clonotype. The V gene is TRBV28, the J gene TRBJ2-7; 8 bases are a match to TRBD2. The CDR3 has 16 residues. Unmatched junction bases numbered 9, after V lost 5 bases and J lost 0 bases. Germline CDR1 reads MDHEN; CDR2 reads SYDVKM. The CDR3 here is CASSREGLVLSYEQYF. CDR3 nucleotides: TGTGCCAGCAGTCGAGAGGGACTAGTCCTCTCCTACGAGCAGTACTTC.

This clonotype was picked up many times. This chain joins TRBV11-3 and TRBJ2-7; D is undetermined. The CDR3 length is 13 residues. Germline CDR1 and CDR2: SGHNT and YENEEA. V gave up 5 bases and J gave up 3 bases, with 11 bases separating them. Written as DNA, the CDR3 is TGTGCCAGCAGCCCATCAGACAACTACGAGCAGTACTTC. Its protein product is CASSPSDNYEQYF.

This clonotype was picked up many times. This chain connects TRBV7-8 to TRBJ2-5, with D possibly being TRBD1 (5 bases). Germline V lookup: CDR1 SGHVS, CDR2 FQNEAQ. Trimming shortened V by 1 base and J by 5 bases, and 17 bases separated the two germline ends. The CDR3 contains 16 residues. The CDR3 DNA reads TGTGCCAGCAGCTTAGACAGGAACTGGAGCAGGGAGACCCAGTACTTC. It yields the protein CASSLDRNWSRETQYF.

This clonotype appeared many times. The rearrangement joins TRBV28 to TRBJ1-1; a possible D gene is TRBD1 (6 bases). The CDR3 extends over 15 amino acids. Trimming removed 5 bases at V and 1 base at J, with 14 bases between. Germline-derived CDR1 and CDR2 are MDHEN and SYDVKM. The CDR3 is CASSLTGNANTEAFF. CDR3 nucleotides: TGTGCCAGCAGTCTTACAGGGAACGCGAACACTGAAGCTTTCTTT.

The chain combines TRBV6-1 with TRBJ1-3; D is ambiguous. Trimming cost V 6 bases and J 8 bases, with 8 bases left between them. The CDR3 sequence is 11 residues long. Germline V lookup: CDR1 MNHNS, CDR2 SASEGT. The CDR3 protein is CASRELDTIYF. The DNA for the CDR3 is TGTGCCAGCAGGGAACTGGACACCATATATTTT.

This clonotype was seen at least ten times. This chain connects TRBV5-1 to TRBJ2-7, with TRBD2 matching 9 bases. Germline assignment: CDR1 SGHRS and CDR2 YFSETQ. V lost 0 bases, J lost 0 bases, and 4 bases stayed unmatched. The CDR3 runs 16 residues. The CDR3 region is CASSLEGSGSSYEQYF. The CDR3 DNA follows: TGCGCCAGCAGCTTGGAGGGTAGCGGGAGCTCCTACGAGCAGTACTTC. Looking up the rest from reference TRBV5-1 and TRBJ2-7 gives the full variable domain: KAGVTQTPRYLIKTRGQQVTLSCSPISGHRSVSWYQQTPGQGLQFLFEYFSETQRNKGNFPGRFSGRQFSNSRSEMNVSTLELGDSALYLCASSLEGSGSSYEQYFGPGTRLTVT.

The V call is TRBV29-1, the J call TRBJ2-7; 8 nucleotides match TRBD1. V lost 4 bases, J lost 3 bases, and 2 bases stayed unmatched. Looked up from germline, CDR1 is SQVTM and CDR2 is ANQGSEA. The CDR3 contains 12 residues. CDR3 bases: TGCAGCGTTGGTACAGGGGGCTACGAGCAGTACTTC. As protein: CSVGTGGYEQYF.

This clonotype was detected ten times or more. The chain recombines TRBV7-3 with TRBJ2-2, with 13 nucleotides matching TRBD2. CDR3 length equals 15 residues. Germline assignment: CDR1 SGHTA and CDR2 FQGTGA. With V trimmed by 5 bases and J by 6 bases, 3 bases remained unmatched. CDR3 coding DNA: TGTGCCAGCAGCCCAGGACTAGCGGGAGCCGGGGAGCTGTTTTTT. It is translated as CASSPGLAGAGELFF.

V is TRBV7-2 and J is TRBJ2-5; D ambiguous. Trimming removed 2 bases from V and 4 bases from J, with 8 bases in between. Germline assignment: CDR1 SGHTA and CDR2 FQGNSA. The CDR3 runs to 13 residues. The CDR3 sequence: CASSLFRRETQYF. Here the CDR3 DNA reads TGTGCCAGCAGCTTATTCAGGCGAGAGACCCAGTACTTC.

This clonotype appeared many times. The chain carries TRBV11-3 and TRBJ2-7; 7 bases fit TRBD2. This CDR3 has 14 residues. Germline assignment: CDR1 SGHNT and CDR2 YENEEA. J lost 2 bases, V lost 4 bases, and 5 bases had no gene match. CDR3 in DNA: TGTGCCAGCAGCTCCCTGGGGGGGGCCTACGAGCAGTACTTC. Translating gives CASSSLGGAYEQYF.

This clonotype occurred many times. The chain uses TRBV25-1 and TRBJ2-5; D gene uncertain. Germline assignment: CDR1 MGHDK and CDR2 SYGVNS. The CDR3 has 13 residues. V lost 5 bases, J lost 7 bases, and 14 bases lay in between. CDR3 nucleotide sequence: TGTGCCAGCAGTCCCCCGGTCACTCCGACCCAGTACTTC. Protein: CASSPPVTPTQYF.

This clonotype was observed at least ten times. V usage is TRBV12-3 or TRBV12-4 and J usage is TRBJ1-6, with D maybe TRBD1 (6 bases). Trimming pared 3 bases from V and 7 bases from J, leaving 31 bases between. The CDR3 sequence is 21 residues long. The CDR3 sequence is CASSFGLFSGHPSMKNSPLHF. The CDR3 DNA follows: TGTGCCAGCAGTTTCGGGCTTTTCTCGGGACATCCCTCCATGAAGAATTCACCCCTCCACTTT.

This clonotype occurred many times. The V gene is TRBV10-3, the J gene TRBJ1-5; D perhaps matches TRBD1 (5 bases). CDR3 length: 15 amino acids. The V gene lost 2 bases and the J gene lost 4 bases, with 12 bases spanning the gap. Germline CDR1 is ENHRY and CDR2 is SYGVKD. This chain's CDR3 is CAISETKRGNQPQHF. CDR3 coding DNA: TGTGCCATCAGTGAGACAAAAAGGGGTAATCAGCCCCAGCATTTT.

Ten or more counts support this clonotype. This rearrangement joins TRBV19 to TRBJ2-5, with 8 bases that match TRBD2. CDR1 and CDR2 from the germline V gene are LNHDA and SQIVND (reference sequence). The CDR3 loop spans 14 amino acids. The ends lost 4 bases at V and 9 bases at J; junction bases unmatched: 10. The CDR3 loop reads CASSTTGGAQAQYF. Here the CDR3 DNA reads TGTGCCAGTAGTACCACGGGGGGGGCGCAAGCCCAGTACTTC.

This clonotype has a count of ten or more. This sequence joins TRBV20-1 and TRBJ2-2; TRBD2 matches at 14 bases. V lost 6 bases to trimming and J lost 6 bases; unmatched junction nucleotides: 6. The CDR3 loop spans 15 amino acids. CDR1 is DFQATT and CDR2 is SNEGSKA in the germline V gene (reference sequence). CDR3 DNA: TGCAGTGCCCCCAGACTAGCGGGAGGGTCCGGGGAGCTGTTTTTT. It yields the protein CSAPRLAGGSGELFF.

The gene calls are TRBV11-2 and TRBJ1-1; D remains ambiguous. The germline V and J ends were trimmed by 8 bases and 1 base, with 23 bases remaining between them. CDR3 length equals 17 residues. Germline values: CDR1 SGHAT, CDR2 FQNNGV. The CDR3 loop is CASDIDAVAGWNTEAFF. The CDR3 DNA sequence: TGTGCCAGCGACATAGATGCGGTGGCGGGCTGGAACACTGAAGCTTTCTTT. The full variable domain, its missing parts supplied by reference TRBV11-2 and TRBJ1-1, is EAGVAQSPRYKIIEKRQSVAFWCNPISGHATLYWYQQILGQGPKLLIQFQNNGVVDDSQLPKDRFSAERLKGVDSTLKIQPAKLEDSAVYLCASDIDAVAGWNTEAFFGQGTRLTVV.

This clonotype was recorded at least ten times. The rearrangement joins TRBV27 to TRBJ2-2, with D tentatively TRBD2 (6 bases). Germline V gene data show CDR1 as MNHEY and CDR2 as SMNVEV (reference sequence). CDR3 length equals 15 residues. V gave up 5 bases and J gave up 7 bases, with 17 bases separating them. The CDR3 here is CASSPALATGGELFF. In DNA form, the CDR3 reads TGTGCCAGCAGTCCAGCTCTAGCGACGGGCGGGGAGCTGTTTTTT.

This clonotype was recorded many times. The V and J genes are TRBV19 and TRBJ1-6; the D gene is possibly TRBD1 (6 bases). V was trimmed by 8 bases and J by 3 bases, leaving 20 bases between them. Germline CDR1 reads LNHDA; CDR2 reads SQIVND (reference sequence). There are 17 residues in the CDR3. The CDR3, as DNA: TGTGCCAGTTCTGGACAGCGTAATGTCAACTATAATTCACCCCTCCACTTT. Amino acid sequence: CASSGQRNVNYNSPLHF.

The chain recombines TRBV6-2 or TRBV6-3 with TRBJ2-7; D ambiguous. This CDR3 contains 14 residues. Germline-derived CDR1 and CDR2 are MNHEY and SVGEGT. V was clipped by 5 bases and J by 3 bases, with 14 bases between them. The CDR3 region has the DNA TGTGCCAGCAGTCCCCTGGCGGACCGCTACGAGCAGTACTTC. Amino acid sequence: CASSPLADRYEQYF.

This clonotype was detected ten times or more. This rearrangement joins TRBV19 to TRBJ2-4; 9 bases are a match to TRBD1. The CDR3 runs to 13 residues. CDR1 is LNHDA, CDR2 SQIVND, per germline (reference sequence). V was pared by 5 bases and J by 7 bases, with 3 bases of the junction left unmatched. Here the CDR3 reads CASSADRGNIQYF. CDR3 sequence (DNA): TGTGCCAGTAGTGCAGACAGGGGGAACATTCAGTACTTC. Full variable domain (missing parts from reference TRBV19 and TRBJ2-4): DGGITQSPKYLFRKEGQNVTLSCEQNLNHDAMYWYRQDPGQGLRLIYYSQIVNDFQKGDIAEGYSVSREKKESFPLTVTSAQKNPTAFYLCASSADRGNIQYFGAGTRLSVL.

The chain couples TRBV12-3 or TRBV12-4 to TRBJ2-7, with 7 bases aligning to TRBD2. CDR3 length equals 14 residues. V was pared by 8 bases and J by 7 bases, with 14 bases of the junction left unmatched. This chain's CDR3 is CASFRGPPGGEQYF. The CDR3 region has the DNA TGTGCCAGCTTCAGAGGGCCCCCCGGGGGGGAGCAGTACTTC.

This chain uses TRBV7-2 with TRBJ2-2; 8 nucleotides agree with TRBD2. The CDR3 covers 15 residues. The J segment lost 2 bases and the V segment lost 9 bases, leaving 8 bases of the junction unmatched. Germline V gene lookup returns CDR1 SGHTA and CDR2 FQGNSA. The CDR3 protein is CARPPTSANTGELFF. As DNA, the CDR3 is TGTGCCAGGCCGCCGACTAGCGCCAACACCGGGGAGCTGTTTTTT.

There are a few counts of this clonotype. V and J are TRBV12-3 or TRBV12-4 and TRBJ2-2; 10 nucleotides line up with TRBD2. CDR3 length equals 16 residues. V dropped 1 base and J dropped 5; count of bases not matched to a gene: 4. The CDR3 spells CASSLVWTSGTGELFF. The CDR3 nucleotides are TGTGCCAGCAGTTTAGTTTGGACTAGCGGAACCGGGGAGCTGTTTTTT.

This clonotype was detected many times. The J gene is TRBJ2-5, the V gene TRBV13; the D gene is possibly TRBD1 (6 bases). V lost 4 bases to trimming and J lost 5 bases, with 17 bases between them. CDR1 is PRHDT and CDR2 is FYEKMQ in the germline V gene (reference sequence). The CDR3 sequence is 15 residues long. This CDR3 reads CASSSRTEGWETQYF. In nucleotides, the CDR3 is TGTGCCAGCAGCTCAAGGACAGAGGGGTGGGAGACCCAGTACTTC.

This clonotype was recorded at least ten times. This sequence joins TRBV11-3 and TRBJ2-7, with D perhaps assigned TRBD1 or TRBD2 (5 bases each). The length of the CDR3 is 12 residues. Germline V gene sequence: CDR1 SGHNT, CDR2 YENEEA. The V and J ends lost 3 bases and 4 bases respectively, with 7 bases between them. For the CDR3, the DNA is TGTGCCAGCAGCTTCAGGGAGTACGAGCAGTACTTC. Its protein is CASSFREYEQYF.

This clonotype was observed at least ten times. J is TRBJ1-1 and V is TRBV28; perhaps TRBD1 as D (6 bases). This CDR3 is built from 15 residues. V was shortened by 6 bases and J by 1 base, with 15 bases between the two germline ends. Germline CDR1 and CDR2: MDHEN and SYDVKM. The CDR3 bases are TGTGCCAGCAGGCTCTCGGGACACGGGAACACTGAAGCTTTCTTT. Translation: CASRLSGHGNTEAFF. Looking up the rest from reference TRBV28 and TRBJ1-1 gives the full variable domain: DVKVTQSSRYLVKRTGEKVFLECVQDMDHENMFWYRQDPGLGLRLIYFSYDVKMKEKGDIPEGYSVSREKKERFSLILESASTNQTSMYLCASRLSGHGNTEAFFGQGTRLTVV.